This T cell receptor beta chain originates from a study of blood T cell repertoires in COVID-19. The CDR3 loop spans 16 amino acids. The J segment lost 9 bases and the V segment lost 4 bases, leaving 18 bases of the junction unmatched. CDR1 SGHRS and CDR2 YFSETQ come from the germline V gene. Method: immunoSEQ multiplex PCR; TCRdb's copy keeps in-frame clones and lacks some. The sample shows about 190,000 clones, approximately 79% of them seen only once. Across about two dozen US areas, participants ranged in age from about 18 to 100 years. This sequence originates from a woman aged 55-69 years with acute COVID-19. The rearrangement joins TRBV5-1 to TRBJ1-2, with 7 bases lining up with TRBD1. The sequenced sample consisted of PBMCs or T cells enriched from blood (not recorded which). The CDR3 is CASSILPTTGLSSYTF. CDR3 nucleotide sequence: TGCGCCAGCAGCATACTTCCGACGACAGGGCTCTCGAGCTACACCTTC.